Shown below are 12 T cell receptor beta chains from a single sample sequenced in a study of blood T cell repertoires in COVID-19. The repertoire was sequenced with immunoSEQ multiplex PCR; TCRdb's copy has only in-frame clones and lacks some. The sample lists more than 20,000 clones; over 75% were seen once. The sequenced material came from peripheral blood. These receptors came from a human donor in a cohort sampled during active COVID-19.

The rearrangement links TRBV6-6 to TRBJ1-6, with D unresolved. The germline V gene has CDR1 MNHNY and CDR2 SVGAGI (reference sequence). The CDR3 loop spans 16 amino acids. Trimming removed 0 bases from V and 12 bases from J, with 18 bases in between. The CDR3 reads CASSYSTTAAVLPLHF. CDR3 coding DNA: TGTGCCAGCAGTTACTCGACTACGGCCGCGGTGCTACCCCTCCACTTT.

The rearrangement uses TRBV7-8 and TRBJ1-1, with 7 bases lining up with TRBD1. CDR1 SGHVS and CDR2 FQNEAQ come from the germline V gene. Trimming took 8 bases from V and 4 from J; bases not matched to a gene: 7. This CDR3 contains 13 residues. The CDR3 DNA reads as TGTGCCAGCGCCCAGGGGGGAAGCACTGAAGCTTTCTTT. Encoded protein: CASAQGGSTEAFF.

The rearrangement uses TRBV6-6 and TRBJ2-1, with 8 positions matching TRBD1. The CDR3 is made up of 14 amino acids. Germline V lookup: CDR1 MNHNY, CDR2 SVGAGI (reference sequence). J lost 0 bases, V lost 6 bases, and 1 base had no gene match. The DNA of the CDR3 is TGTGCCAGCAGGGACAGGGACTCCTACAATGAGCAGTTCTTC. Translating gives CASRDRDSYNEQFF.

The chain combines TRBV10-3 with TRBJ2-1; TRBD1 aligns across 8 bases. Trimming took 10 bases from V and 0 from J; bases not matched to a gene: 5. The CDR3 extends over 14 amino acids. Germline V gives CDR1 ENHRY, CDR2 SYGVKD. CDR3 in DNA: TGTGCCACAACAACAGGGGGCTCCTACAATGAGCAGTTCTTC. Its translation: CATTTGGSYNEQFF.

The chain is built from TRBV10-2 and TRBJ2-3; D is possibly TRBD2 (7 bases). From germline, CDR1 is WSHSY and CDR2 SAAADI. The CDR3 runs 14 residues. V gave up 2 bases and J gave up 4 bases, with 10 bases separating them. In nucleotides, the CDR3 is TGCGCCAGCAGTGAGGGAGGGGGGGCAGATACGCAGTATTTT. Translation gives CASSEGGGADTQYF.

This sequence joins TRBV9 and TRBJ1-1; 9 bases map to TRBD1. The CDR3 totals 14 residues. Germline V CDR1 and CDR2: SGDLS, YYNGEE. V dropped 3 bases and J dropped 1; count of bases not matched to a gene: 1. The CDR3 loop reads CASSGGQGNTEAFF. For the CDR3, the DNA is TGTGCCAGCAGCGGGGGACAGGGGAACACTGAAGCTTTCTTT.

DNA of the CDR3: TGTGCCAGCAGCTTAGATCGACCCAGGACAGGGAATAATTCACCCCTCCACTTT. It codes for CASSLDRPRTGNNSPLHF. J is TRBJ1-6 and V is TRBV11-2, with 8 bases matching TRBD1. CDR1 and CDR2 (germline): SGHAT, FQNNGV. The CDR3 runs 18 residues. The trim removed 0 bases at V and 5 bases at J, leaving 9 bases unmatched.

In its sample, this clone was seen once. The genes are TRBV7-2 and TRBJ2-2, with 7 bases fitting TRBD1. The junction had 9 bases not matched to a gene; V was cut back by 3 bases and J by 8 bases. The CDR3 sequence is 15 residues long. Germline CDR1 and CDR2: SGHTA and FQGNSA. CDR3 nucleotides: TGTGCCAGCAGCTTCCAGGGGGAAGCCTTGGGGGAGCTGTTTTTT. Its protein is CASSFQGEALGELFF.

The chain couples TRBV11-2 to TRBJ1-2, with TRBD1 matching 8 bases. The germline gives CDR1 SGHAT, CDR2 FQNNGV. V gave up 1 base and J gave up 5 bases; unmatched junction bases: 6. This CDR3 region has 15 residues. The CDR3 DNA sequence: TGTGCCAGCAGCTTAGGGCAGGGGGCCGGGTATGGCTACACCTTC. Its protein product is CASSLGQGAGYGYTF.

In this sample, this clone turned up once. The V gene is TRBV9, the J gene TRBJ2-1, with a tentative D call TRBD1 (6 bases). V was trimmed by 3 bases and J by 8 bases, leaving 12 bases between them. CDR1 is SGDLS and CDR2 is YYNGEE in the germline V gene. The CDR3 runs to 13 residues. CDR3: CASSGQDFYEQFF. The CDR3 region has the DNA TGTGCCAGCAGCGGACAGGACTTCTATGAGCAGTTCTTC.

The V gene is TRBV6-4, the J gene TRBJ2-3; 7 bases line up with TRBD1. CDR1 is MRHNA, CDR2 SNTAGT, per germline. The CDR3 covers 14 residues. V was clipped by 2 bases and J by 5 bases; unmatched bases: 4. CDR3 bases: TGTGCCAGCAGTGACATCAGACAGGGAGATACGCAGTATTTT. This encodes CASSDIRQGDTQYF.

This clone appeared a single time. J is TRBJ1-2 and V is TRBV5-4; 8 bases are shared with TRBD1. CDR3 size: 15 residues. V lost 4 bases to trimming and J lost 0 bases; unmatched junction nucleotides: 5. The germline CDR1 and CDR2 sequences are SGHNT and YYREEE (reference sequence). The CDR3 loop reads CASSPGDRTNYGYTF. For the CDR3, the DNA is TGTGCCAGCAGCCCGGGGGACAGGACTAACTATGGCTACACCTTC. Full variable domain (rest looked up from reference TRBV5-4 and TRBJ1-2): ETGVTQSPTHLIKTRGQQVTLRCSSQSGHNTVSWYQQALGQGPQFIFQYYREEENGRGNFPPRFSGLQFPNYSSELNVNALELDDSALYLCASSPGDRTNYGYTFGSGTRLTVV.